This entry is about one T cell receptor beta chain. Its binding antigen is unknown. No base quality values were provided; no much bigger clone lies one nucleotide off. The entry originates in a study of shared clonotypes between healthy human individuals (TCRdb year 2020). About the study as a whole: Three men and two women, aged 18 to 49 years, made up the cohort. For each donor, CD4 naive and CD4 memory were each given three plates, CD8 naive was given two plates, and CD8 memory was given one plate. Blood TCR repertoires of five healthy adults were deeply sequenced to estimate repertoire size and the extent of clonotype sharing between individuals. To increase sequencing depth and limit assay-specific biases, different laboratories used diverse techniques to prepare libraries and sequence TCR repertoires. Leukapheresis yielded between about 0.9 and 8.9 billion PBMCs per donor.

The donors were healthy, HIV-negative adults who had no recently reported acute infections or vaccinations. Every donor was a Caucasian adult living in Nashville, Tennessee, USA. CD4+ T cells were enriched through magnetic negative selection, after which naive cells were positively selected on CD45RA and the remaining negative fraction served as the memory subset. After blood collection by leukapheresis, PBMCs were isolated using Ficoll-Histopaque density gradient centrifugation and then cryopreserved in the vapor phase of liquid nitrogen. Purity and quantity of every magnetically sorted T cell population were checked by analytical flow cytometry. Each sorted fraction had its genomic DNA isolated and then quantified by UV absorbance on a Nanodrop 2000c. The study at large found these results: Naive subsets generally had larger estimated clonotype richness than memory subsets did. About 5% of naive CD4, 3.5% of naive CD8, about 2.5% of memory CD4, and roughly 0.4% of memory CD8 clonotypes were shared across several donors. The genetic and exposure-history diversity represented was limited by the small number of donors. Pairwise subsampling led to the expectation that sequencing depth would affect the degree of clonotype sharing among donors. Rarefaction of sorted-subset datasets indicated incomplete sequencing despite the large sequencing depth. Clonotypes shared by all four sorted-subset donors showed higher generation probabilities than non-shared clonotypes. Only blood was sampled, and tissue TCR repertoires likely differ from those in blood.

The CDR3 measures 16 amino acids from cysteine to phenylalanine. CDR3 DNA is the only sequence kept; it has 48 bases, read in frame from the first base. The germline V gene yields SGHDT for CDR1 and YYEEEE for CDR2. V loses 5 bases of germline sequence and J loses 0 bases, and the interval between the two ends is 17 bases. Using the deep immunoSEQ assay, TCR CDR3 regions were amplified from genomic DNA by multiplex PCR. Genomic DNA extracted from each cell subset was distributed evenly over all wells of several immunoSEQ 96-well plates, and each plate served as one replicate. For sorted subsets, roughly 0.2 ug genomic DNA, equal to about 30,000 T cell genomes, was loaded into each replicate PCR. Purified libraries were quantified with a Qubit 3.0 fluorometer, sized on a Bioanalyzer 2100, and re-quantified with the KAPA Library Quantification kit. A separate single-read 150-cycle Illumina NextSeq 550 flow cell was used to sequence each immunoSEQ 96-well plate. As for how the authors treated the data: Because the immunoSEQ output included only junctional sequences and no quality scores, the filtering could not be the same as the filtering used for full-length reads. To assign V/J genes and CDR3, sequences were annotated against IMGT germline references using PyIR, a Python wrapper for IgBLAST v1.9. Reads were removed for weak V/J assignments (E-value above 1e-6), missing CDR3, stop codons, out-of-frame junctions, or ambiguous translated residues. V3J clonotypes were defined as sequences sharing the same inferred V gene, J gene, and CDR3 amino acid sequence. Percentage overlap between repertoires was computed as shared unique clonotypes divided by the size of the smaller repertoire. Richness of each repertoire was evaluated using RTK rarefaction, the Chao1 estimator, and Recon v2.1 estimates of unobserved clonotypes. Generation probabilities for all TCRbeta clonotypes obtained by the gDNA method from several donors were computed using OLGA. Entries here come from immuneACCESS through TCRdb and include only in-frame sequences with V and J called. Some clones fail to appear in such tables; in the studies checked, an unresolved V gene covers under half of the shortfall, and the cause of the remainder is unknown. For V, J and clone size, that table is used; D and trimming come from the DNA. The table for this sample lists hundreds of thousands of clones; 72% of them were counted only once. The top ten clonotypes cover roughly 1.8% of the sample.

The sample consisted of memory CD4+ T cells sorted from blood. Interpreted using the paper, the cell subset or site label stands for: CD45RA-negative fraction. This receptor was obtained from a woman between 25 and 40 years old in good health. Recombination joined TRBV5-6 with TRBJ1-1; the D region possibly corresponds to TRBD1 (6 bases align). Here the CDR3 is given as CASSYLTGQMNTEAFF. The DNA is as follows: TGTGCCAGCAGTTACCTTACGGGACAAATGAACACTGAAGCTTTCTTT.